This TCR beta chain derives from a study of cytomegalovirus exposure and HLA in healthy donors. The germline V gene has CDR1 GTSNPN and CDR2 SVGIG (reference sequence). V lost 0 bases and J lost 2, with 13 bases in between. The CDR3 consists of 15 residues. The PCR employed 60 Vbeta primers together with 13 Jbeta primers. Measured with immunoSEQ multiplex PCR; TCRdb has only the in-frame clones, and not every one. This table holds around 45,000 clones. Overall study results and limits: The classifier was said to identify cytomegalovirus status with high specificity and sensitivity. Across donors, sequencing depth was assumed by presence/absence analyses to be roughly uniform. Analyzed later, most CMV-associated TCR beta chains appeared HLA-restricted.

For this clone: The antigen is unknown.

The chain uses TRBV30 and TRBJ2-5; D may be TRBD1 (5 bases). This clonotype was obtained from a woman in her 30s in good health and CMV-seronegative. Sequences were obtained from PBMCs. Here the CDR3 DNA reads TGTGCCTGGAGTGTAATGACAGCTCCTCAAGAGACCCAGTACTTC. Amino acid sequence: CAWSVMTAPQETQYF.